The next 25 T cell receptor beta chains were all read from a single sample in a study of blood T cells in healthy people across ages. Primers used in a second PCR of roughly 6 to 12 cycles were a sample-barcoded 5' primer and a J-beta primer mix. One entry per CDR3 protein, called by TCRdb with MiXCR from the 5' RACE reads. The sample holds roughly 800,000 distinct CDR3 sequences, roughly 24% seen once. These data were likewise used in another study, on T cells of mothers and their children.

Sequenced: blood. The receptor set was obtained from a boy aged 5-17 years in good health.

The chain carries TRBV12-3 or TRBV12-4 and TRBJ1-4, with D uncertain. The CDR3 contains 13 residues. V dropped 7 bases and J dropped 8 bases, with 14 bases sitting between them. CDR3 loop: CASTGRWWEKLFF. CDR3 nucleotide sequence: TGTGCCAGCACGGGGAGATGGTGGGAAAAACTGTTTTTT.

This clonotype was detected a few times. The chain recombines TRBV20-1 with TRBJ2-5, with D perhaps assigned TRBD1 or TRBD2 (6 bases each). Germline CDR1 reads DFQATT; CDR2 reads SNEGSKA (reference sequence). V gave up 1 base and J gave up 4 bases, with 13 bases separating them. The CDR3 is made up of 14 amino acids. CDR3 nucleotides: TGCAGTGCTAGAGGCCCGGGGGCGGGAGAGACCCAGTACTTC. Protein: CSARGPGAGETQYF.

A few counts support this clonotype. The V call is TRBV12-3 or TRBV12-4, the J call TRBJ2-5; 7 bases align to TRBD2. The DNA end is a closer match to TRBJ2-7, so the J assignment may be wrong. CDR3 length: 14 residues. In DNA, the CDR3 is TGTGCCAGCAGTTTAGGGGAGGGAGGCTACGAGCAGTACTTC. It is translated as CASSLGEGGYEQYF.

About this clonotype itself: A much larger clone lies a single base off, so this may be a read error. This chain links TRBV6-5 with TRBJ1-1; 7 nucleotides match TRBD1. The CDR3 loop spans 13 amino acids. Looked up from germline, CDR1 is MNHEY and CDR2 is SVGAGI. CDR3 sequence reads: CASSYSGGTEALF. DNA of the CDR3: TGTGCCAGCAGTTACTCAGGGGGCACTGAAGCTCTCTTT.

This chain links TRBV7-9 with TRBJ1-4; D is undetermined. The CDR3 runs 16 residues. The germline V gene encodes CDR1 SEHNR and CDR2 FQNEAQ (reference sequence). Trimming cost V 1 base and J 8 bases, with 17 bases left between them. DNA for the CDR3: TGTGCCAGCAGCTTAGGGCGAGGCTCCATGGGGGAAAAACTGTTTTTT. It yields the protein CASSLGRGSMGEKLFF.

This chain links TRBV5-1 with TRBJ2-3; 7 bases agree with TRBD1. Trimming at V came to 2 bases and at J to 4 bases, leaving 4 bases not matched to a gene. The CDR3 consists of 14 residues. Looked up from germline, CDR1 is SGHRS and CDR2 is YFSETQ. The CDR3 DNA follows: TGCGCCAGCAGCTTTGAACAGGGGTCAGATACGCAGTATTTT. Translating gives CASSFEQGSDTQYF. The full variable domain, completed using reference TRBV5-1 and TRBJ2-3, is KAGVTQTPRYLIKTRGQQVTLSCSPISGHRSVSWYQQTPGQGLQFLFEYFSETQRNKGNFPGRFSGRQFSNSRSEMNVSTLELGDSALYLCASSFEQGSDTQYFGPGTRLTVL.

This clonotype was observed a few times. The chain links TRBV3-1 to TRBJ1-2; maybe TRBD1 (5 bases). In germline, CDR1 is LGHDT, CDR2 YNNKEL (reference sequence). Between the trimmed V and J ends, which lost 5 bases and 7 bases, there was a span of 14 bases. There are 13 residues in the CDR3. DNA for the CDR3: TGTGCCAGCAGCTCTCACGGCCAGGGTGGCTACACCTTC. Its translation is CASSSHGQGGYTF.

This chain uses TRBV29-1 with TRBJ1-4; D is undetermined. Per the germline V gene, CDR1 is SQVTM and CDR2 is ANQGSEA. V gave up 1 base and J gave up 7 bases, with 13 bases separating them. The CDR3 length is 14 residues. CDR3 in DNA: TGCAGCGTTGAAGCTGAGAGGTACACTGAAAAACTGTTTTTT. Encoded protein: CSVEAERYTEKLFF.

The chain has TRBV5-1 and TRBJ2-3; TRBD2 matches at 7 bases. The V and J ends lost 3 bases and 2 bases, in that order; junction bases with no gene match: 6. The CDR3 covers 15 residues. CDR1 and CDR2 from the germline V gene are SGHRS and YFSETQ. As DNA, the CDR3 is TGCGCCAGCAGCTCTAGCGGAGACCTCACAGATACGCAGTATTTT. It specifies CASSSSGDLTDTQYF.

This clonotype was seen a handful of times. The V and J genes are TRBV6-1 and TRBJ1-2; perhaps TRBD1 as D (5 bases). Germline-derived CDR1 and CDR2 are MNHNS and SASEGT. The CDR3 loop spans 15 amino acids. V was shortened by 4 bases and J by 3 bases, with 15 bases between the two germline ends. The CDR3 reads CASSGNFGGDYGYTF. As DNA, the CDR3 is TGTGCCAGCAGTGGGAACTTCGGAGGGGACTATGGCTACACCTTC.

The V and J genes are TRBV6-1 and TRBJ2-4, with D tentatively TRBD2 (5 bases). CDR1 MNHNS and CDR2 SASEGT come from the germline V gene. This CDR3 has 12 amino acids. V dropped 10 bases and J dropped 1 base, with 8 bases sitting between them. DNA of the CDR3: TGTGCCATCGGGGATGCCAAAAACATTCAGTACTTC. This gives the protein CAIGDAKNIQYF.

The DNA of the CDR3 is TGTGCCAGCAGCCAAATGGGGCAAGAGACCCAGTACTTC. Protein product: CASSQMGQETQYF. V and J are TRBV3-1 and TRBJ2-5, with unresolved D. Germline assignment: CDR1 LGHDT and CDR2 YNNKEL (reference sequence). This CDR3 region has 13 residues. Trimming shortened V by 2 bases and J by 2 bases, and 6 bases separated the two germline ends.

V gene TRBV12-3 or TRBV12-4 combines with J gene TRBJ2-5, with TRBD2 identical over 7 bases. Matching the DNA end better, TRBJ2-1 makes the J call doubtful. The CDR3 spans 16 residues. The CDR3 sequence: CASSLAPGGGSGEQFF. DNA of the CDR3: TGTGCCAGCAGTTTAGCACCTGGGGGGGGGTCTGGGGAGCAGTTCTTC.

The chain uses TRBV7-9 and TRBJ1-2; no clear D gene. V was shortened by 3 bases and J by 2 bases, with 13 bases between the two germline ends. CDR1 SEHNR and CDR2 FQNEAQ come from the germline V gene (reference sequence). The CDR3 spans 15 residues. CDR3 protein: CASSFLSIANYGYTF. The CDR3 coding sequence is TGTGCCAGCAGCTTCCTTTCAATAGCCAACTATGGCTACACCTTC.

The chain recombines TRBV27 with TRBJ1-4; TRBD1 is a possible D gene (5 bases). The CDR3 is 16 residues long. Between the trimmed V and J ends, which lost 11 bases and 0 bases, there was a span of 19 bases. Germline CDR1 is MNHEY and CDR2 is SMNVEV (reference sequence). The CDR3 reads CAGTLTVNATNEKLFF. As DNA, the CDR3 is TGTGCCGGTACTTTGACAGTAAATGCAACTAATGAAAAACTGTTTTTT.

This chain links TRBV12-3 or TRBV12-4 with TRBJ2-5; D unresolved. The CDR3 totals 16 residues. V shed 0 bases and J shed 2 bases, with 13 bases lying between them. CDR3: CASSLAPGDSQETQYF. CDR3 nucleotide sequence: TGTGCCAGCAGTTTAGCGCCGGGTGATTCACAAGAGACCCAGTACTTC.

This clonotype was found a few times. CDR3 in DNA: TGTGCCAGCAGCTTAGACAGGGTAAAAGGAGGCTACACCTTC. Its protein is CASSLDRVKGGYTF. The chain joins TRBV7-2 to TRBJ1-2, with D possibly TRBD1 on 6 matching bases. From germline, CDR1 is SGHTA and CDR2 FQGNSA. The CDR3 is 14 amino acids. Trimming removed 1 base at V and 8 bases at J, with 14 bases between.

This clonotype was seen a few times. The J gene is TRBJ2-7, the V gene TRBV5-1; weak D call: TRBD1 (5 bases). CDR1 and CDR2 (germline): SGHRS, YFSETQ. V dropped 4 bases and J dropped 3 bases, with 11 bases sitting between them. The CDR3 contains 13 residues. This CDR3 is CASSQDTLYEQYF. For the CDR3, the DNA is TGCGCCAGCAGCCAGGACACTCTCTACGAGCAGTACTTC.

This clonotype was detected only a few times. The J gene is TRBJ2-5, the V gene TRBV27; perhaps D is TRBD1 or TRBD2 (6 bases each). Germline CDR1 reads MNHEY; CDR2 reads SMNVEV (reference sequence). This CDR3 has 13 residues. V lost 10 bases to trimming and J lost 7 bases, with 19 bases between them. CDR3 amino acids: CATTRGPGGTQYF. CDR3 DNA sequence: TGTGCCACGACACGGGGGCCCGGAGGGACCCAGTACTTC.

The rearrangement joins TRBV13 to TRBJ2-5, with a tentative D call TRBD1 (5 bases). This CDR3 is 14 amino acids long. With 7 bases removed from V and 0 bases from J, the gap between germline ends came to 12 bases. The germline CDR1 and CDR2 sequences are PRHDT and FYEKMQ (reference sequence). In DNA, the CDR3 is TGTGCCAGCACCCCCTGGGGCAACCAAGAGACCCAGTACTTC. Translated: CASTPWGNQETQYF.

The rearrangement joins TRBV20-1 to TRBJ2-5; 14 bases align to TRBD2. V lost 8 bases to trimming and J lost 5 bases; unmatched junction nucleotides: 10. CDR3 length: 15 amino acids. CDR1 is DFQATT and CDR2 is SNEGSKA in the germline V gene (reference sequence). The chain's CDR3 is CSPRLAGGGQETQYF. The CDR3 coding sequence is TGCAGTCCCCGACTAGCGGGGGGGGGTCAGGAGACCCAGTACTTC.

The chain uses TRBV9 and TRBJ1-2, with 7 bases lining up with TRBD1. Germline CDR1 and CDR2: SGDLS and YYNGEE. This CDR3 spans 15 amino acids. Losses at the gene ends were 4 bases for V and 6 bases for J; bases not matched to a gene: 12. CDR3 protein: CASSPRVGGNNGYTF. CDR3 sequence (DNA): TGTGCCAGCAGCCCTCGGGTAGGGGGCAATAATGGCTACACCTTC.

This clonotype has just a few counts. J is TRBJ1-2 and V is TRBV6-5; TRBD1 might be the D (6 bases). Trimming shortened V by 5 bases and J by 4 bases, and 14 bases separated the two germline ends. The CDR3 length is 14 residues. CDR1 is MNHEY and CDR2 is SVGAGI in the germline V gene. Written as DNA, the CDR3 is TGTGCCAGCAGTAATACAGACAGGCTCTATGGCTACACCTTC. This encodes CASSNTDRLYGYTF.

CDR3 residues: CASSQSGGTGSYEQYF. DNA of the CDR3: TGCGCCAGCAGCCAATCGGGTGGGACGGGCTCCTACGAGCAGTACTTC. J is TRBJ2-7 and V is TRBV4-1, with D perhaps being TRBD1 or TRBD2 (5 bases each). Trimming took 2 bases from V and 0 from J, leaving 14 bases between them. The CDR3 is 16 residues long. The germline CDR1 and CDR2 sequences are MGHRA and YSYEKL.

This clonotype was seen a handful of times. J is TRBJ2-2 and V is TRBV5-1; unclear D gene. Trimming stripped 0 bases from V and 7 bases from J, with 10 bases between. The CDR3 is 14 residues long. Per germline, CDR1 SGHRS and CDR2 YFSETQ. The DNA for the CDR3 is TGCGCCAGCAGCTTGGCAATAGAGGTCGGGGAGCTGTTTTTT. It codes for CASSLAIEVGELFF.